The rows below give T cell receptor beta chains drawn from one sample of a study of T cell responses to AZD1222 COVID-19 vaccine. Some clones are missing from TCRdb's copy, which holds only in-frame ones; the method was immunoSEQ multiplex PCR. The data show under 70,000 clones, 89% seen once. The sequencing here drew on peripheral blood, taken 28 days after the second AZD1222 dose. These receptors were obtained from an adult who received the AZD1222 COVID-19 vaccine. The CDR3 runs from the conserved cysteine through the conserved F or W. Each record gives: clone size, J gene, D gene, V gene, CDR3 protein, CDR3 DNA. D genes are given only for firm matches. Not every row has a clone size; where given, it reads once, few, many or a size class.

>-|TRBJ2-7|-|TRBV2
CAILHRSPYEQYF
TGTGCCATCCTTCACAGGAGCCCCTACGAGCAGTACTTC
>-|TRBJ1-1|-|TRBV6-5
CASSRSQSTEAFF
TGTGCCAGCAGCCGCAGCCAGTCCACTGAAGCTTTCTTT
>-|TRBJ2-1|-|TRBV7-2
CASSSRGDLWGNEQFF
TGTGCCAGCAGCTCACGAGGAGACCTCTGGGGGAATGAGCAGTTCTTC
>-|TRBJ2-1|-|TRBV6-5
CASSYSGGRGNEQFF
TGTGCCAGCAGTTACTCGGGGGGAAGGGGCAATGAGCAGTTCTTC
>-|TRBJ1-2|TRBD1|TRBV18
CASSNRQGANYGYTF
TGTGCCAGCTCAAATCGACAGGGCGCTAACTATGGCTACACCTTC
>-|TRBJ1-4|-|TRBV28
CASAGGGATNEKLFF
TGTGCCAGCGCCGGAGGTGGTGCAACTAATGAAAAACTGTTTTTT
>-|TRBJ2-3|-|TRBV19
CAIPRPQYF
TGTGCCATCCCGCGCCCCCAGTATTTT
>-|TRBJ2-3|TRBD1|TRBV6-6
CASSSSRTGNSDTQYF
TGTGCCAGCAGTTCCTCCCGGACAGGGAACAGTGATACGCAGTATTTT
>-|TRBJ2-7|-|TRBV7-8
CASRIVKNEQYF
TGTGCCAGCAGGATAGTGAAGAACGAGCAGTACTTC
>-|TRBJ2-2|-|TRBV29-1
CSVERGVGSGELFF
TGCAGCGTTGAAAGAGGTGTTGGGTCCGGGGAGCTGTTTTTT
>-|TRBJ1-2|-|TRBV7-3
CASSLNGGYGYTF
TGTGCCAGCAGCTTAAATGGAGGCTATGGCTACACCTTC
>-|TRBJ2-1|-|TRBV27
CASSFSGWYNEQFF
TGTGCCAGCAGTTTCAGTGGGTGGTACAATGAGCAGTTCTTC
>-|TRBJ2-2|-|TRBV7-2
CASSLGGMNTGELFF
TGTGCCAGCAGCTTAGGGGGGATGAACACCGGGGAGCTGTTTTTT
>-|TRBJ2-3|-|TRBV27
CASSTLPPDTQYF
TGTGCCAGCAGCACCCTACCACCAGATACGCAGTATTTT
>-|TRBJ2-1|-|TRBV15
CATSEPGTSNEQFF
TGTGCCACCAGCGAACCCGGGACTTCCAATGAGCAGTTCTTC
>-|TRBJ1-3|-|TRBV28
CASSLWSGGRISGNTIYF
TGTGCCAGCAGTTTATGGTCGGGGGGGCGCATCTCTGGAAACACCATATATTTT
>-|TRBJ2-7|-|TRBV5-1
CASSLGSSVNSYEQYF
TGCGCCAGCAGCTTGGGGTCTAGCGTGAACTCCTACGAGCAGTACTTC
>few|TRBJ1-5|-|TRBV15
CATSREFSRKPQHF
TGTGCCACCAGCAGAGAGTTTTCACGGAAGCCCCAGCATTTT
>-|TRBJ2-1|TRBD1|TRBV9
CASSVGPGGSYNEQFF
TGTGCCAGCAGCGTAGGTCCAGGGGGCTCCTACAATGAGCAGTTCTTC
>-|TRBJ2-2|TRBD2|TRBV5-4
CASSTEREALGGELFF
TGTGCCAGCAGCACGGAGCGGGAGGCCCTAGGGGGGGAGCTGTTTTTT
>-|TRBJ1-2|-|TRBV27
CASRTNIGYGYTF
TGTGCCAGCAGGACCAATATCGGTTATGGCTACACCTTC
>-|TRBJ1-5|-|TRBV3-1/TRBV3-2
CASSQTDSNQPQHF
TGTGCCAGCAGCCAAACAGACTCCAATCAGCCCCAGCATTTT
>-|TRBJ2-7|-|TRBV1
CTSSQVLYEQYF
TGCACCAGCAGCCAAGTACTTTACGAGCAGTACTTC
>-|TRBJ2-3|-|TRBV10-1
CASAGTRTDTQYF
TGCGCCAGCGCTGGGACTCGCACAGATACGCAGTATTTT
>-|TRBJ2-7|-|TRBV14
CASSSMIRTHHEQYF
TGTGCCAGCAGCTCGATGATCCGGACTCACCACGAGCAGTACTTC
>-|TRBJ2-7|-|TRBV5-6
CASSIGREWQYF
TGTGCCAGCAGCATCGGACGCGAGTGGCAGTACTTC
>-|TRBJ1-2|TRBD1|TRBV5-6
CASSFTDRGSGGYTF
TGTGCCAGCAGCTTTACGGACAGGGGTAGTGGAGGCTACACCTTC
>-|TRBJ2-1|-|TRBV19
CASSISLGATYNEQFF
TGTGCCAGTAGTATAAGTCTGGGGGCGACGTACAATGAGCAGTTCTTC
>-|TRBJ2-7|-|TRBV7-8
CASSLGWGGQILYEQYF
TGTGCCAGCAGCTTAGGATGGGGGGGACAGATCCTCTACGAGCAGTACTTC
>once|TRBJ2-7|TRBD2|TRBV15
CATGGTYEQYF
TGTGCCACGGGGGGGACCTACGAGCAGTACTTC
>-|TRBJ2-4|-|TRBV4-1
CASSQLTQQNIQYF
TGCGCCAGCAGCCAATTAACCCAGCAAAACATTCAGTACTTC
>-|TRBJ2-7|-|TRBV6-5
CASSTSWGSGYEQYF
TGCGCCAGCAGCACGAGCTGGGGAAGCGGATACGAGCAGTACTTC
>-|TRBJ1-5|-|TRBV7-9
CASSLVGGNGNQPQHF
TGTGCCAGCAGCTTAGTTGGGGGAAATGGCAATCAGCCCCAGCATTTT
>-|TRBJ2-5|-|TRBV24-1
CATSDSRGGYLQETQYF
TGTGCCACCAGTGATTCCCGGGGAGGCTACCTCCAAGAGACCCAGTACTTC
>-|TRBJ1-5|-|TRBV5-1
CASSLGLGDDQPQHF
TGCGCCAGCAGCTTGGGGTTAGGTGATGATCAGCCCCAGCATTTT
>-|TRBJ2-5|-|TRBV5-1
CASSLGGTGEETQYF
TGCGCCAGCAGCTTGGGTGGGACTGGGGAAGAGACCCAGTACTTC
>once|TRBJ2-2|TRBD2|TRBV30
CAWSLGTSGLGELFF
TGTGCCTGGAGTCTAGGAACTAGCGGGCTCGGGGAGCTGTTTTTT
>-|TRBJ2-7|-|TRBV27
CASSLGPRYEQYF
TGTGCCAGCAGTTTAGGACCGCGTTACGAGCAGTACTTC
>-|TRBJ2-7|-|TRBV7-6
CASSPQTGVSTEQYF
TGTGCCAGCAGCCCGCAGACAGGCGTTTCTACCGAGCAGTACTTC
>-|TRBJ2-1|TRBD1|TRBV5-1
CASSLSTGGSYNEQFF
TGCGCCAGCAGCTTGTCAACAGGGGGCTCCTACAATGAGCAGTTCTTC
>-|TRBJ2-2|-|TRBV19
CASRGGTTGELFF
TGTGCCAGTAGAGGAGGGACAACCGGGGAGCTGTTTTTT
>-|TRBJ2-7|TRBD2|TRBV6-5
CASSRGLAREQYF
TGTGCCAGCAGTCGTGGACTAGCACGCGAGCAGTACTTC
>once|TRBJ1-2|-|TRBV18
CASSLRDLDGYTF
TGTGCCAGCTCACTCCGGGACTTAGATGGCTACACCTTC
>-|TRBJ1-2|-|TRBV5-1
CASSLESGGGGYTF
TGCGCCAGCAGCTTGGAATCAGGTGGCGGAGGCTACACCTTC
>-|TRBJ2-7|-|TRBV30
CAWSATRDYEQYF
TGTGCCTGGAGTGCGACCCGGGACTACGAGCAGTACTTC
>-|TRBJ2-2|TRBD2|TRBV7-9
CASSLALPSGDNTGELFF
TGTGCCAGCAGCTTAGCCCTCCCTAGCGGGGATAACACCGGGGAGCTGTTTTTT
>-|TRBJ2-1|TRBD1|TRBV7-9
CASSVDRGSYNEQFF
TGTGCCAGCAGCGTAGACAGGGGGTCCTACAATGAGCAGTTCTTC
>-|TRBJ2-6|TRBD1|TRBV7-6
CASSFPGQSSGANVLTF
TGTGCCAGCAGCTTCCCGGGACAGAGCTCTGGGGCCAACGTCCTGACTTTC
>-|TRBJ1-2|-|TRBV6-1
CASSEGQEPLYYGYTF
TGTGCCAGCAGTGAAGGACAGGAGCCCCTGTACTATGGCTACACCTTC
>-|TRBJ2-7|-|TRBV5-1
CASSFGDSYEQYF
TGCGCCAGCAGCTTCGGGGACTCCTACGAGCAGTACTTC
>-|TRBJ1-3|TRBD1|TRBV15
CATSSGGQVRGNTIYF
TGTGCCACCAGCAGCGGCGGACAGGTTCGGGGAAACACCATATATTTT
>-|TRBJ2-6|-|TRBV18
CASSPQSQLHSGANVLTF
TGTGCCAGCTCACCACAGTCACAACTTCACTCTGGGGCCAACGTCCTGACTTTC
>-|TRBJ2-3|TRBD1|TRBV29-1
CSSPGQGGDTQYF
TGCAGCTCCCCGGGACAGGGAGGAGATACGCAGTATTTT
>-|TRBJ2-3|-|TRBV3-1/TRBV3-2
CASSQDWPSTDTQYF
TGTGCCAGCAGCCAAGATTGGCCAAGCACAGATACGCAGTATTTT
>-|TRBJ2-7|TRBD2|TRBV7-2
CASSGGGSEQYF
TGTGCCAGCAGCGGGGGAGGGAGCGAGCAGTACTTC
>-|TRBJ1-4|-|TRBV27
CASSYTTGNEKLFF
TGTGCCAGCAGTTACACTACGGGTAATGAAAAACTGTTTTTT
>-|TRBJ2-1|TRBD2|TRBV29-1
CSVMPAGVGNEQFF
TGCAGCGTAATGCCAGCGGGAGTGGGCAATGAGCAGTTCTTC
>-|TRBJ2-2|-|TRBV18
CASSLVGGRELFF
TGTGCCAGCTCACTTGTGGGAGGACGGGAGCTGTTTTTT